This entry lists 11 T cell receptor beta chains sequenced from one sample in a study of T-cell reconstitution after alpha-beta-depleted transplantation in children. A TCRbeta library incorporating unique molecular identifiers was prepared. MiXCR, applied by TCRdb to the PCR reads, yields one record per CDR3 protein. The sample carries just under 250,000 distinct CDR3 sequences, about a quarter recorded once. The sequences come from PBMCs, collected before TCRalphabeta/CD19-depleted stem cell transplant. These receptors were taken from a girl aged 2 to 9 with Fanconi anemia, due to receive a stem cell transplant.

This clonotype was counted between two and nine times. This chain uses TRBV2 with TRBJ2-1, with D maybe TRBD2 (5 bases). The CDR3 totals 13 residues. Looked up from germline, CDR1 is SNHLY and CDR2 is FYNNEI. V shed 9 bases and J shed 7 bases, with 16 bases lying between them. The CDR3 DNA sequence: TGTGCCAGAGACGGGGTTGGGAAAAATGAGCAGTTCTTC. This sequence encodes CARDGVGKNEQFF.

V usage is TRBV28 and J usage is TRBJ2-3; TRBD2 matches 8 bases. The CDR3 is made up of 16 amino acids. After removal of 6 bases from V and 3 bases from J, the junction contained 11 bases not matched to a gene. The germline V gene has CDR1 MDHEN and CDR2 SYDVKM. The CDR3 loop is CASSGPGLVPTDTQYF. DNA of the CDR3: TGTGCCAGCAGCGGACCGGGACTAGTGCCAACAGATACGCAGTATTTT.

The sample holds a few counts of this clonotype. The genes are TRBV20-1 and TRBJ2-1; unclear D gene. Trimming shortened V by 4 bases and J by 6 bases, and 19 bases separated the two germline ends. The germline CDR1 and CDR2 sequences are DFQATT and SNEGSKA (reference sequence). The length of the CDR3 is 15 residues. CDR3 bases: TGCAGTGCTATTTGGCAATTCAGGCGACTCAATGAGCAGTTCTTC. Amino acid sequence: CSAIWQFRRLNEQFF.

The chain recombines TRBV5-1 with TRBJ2-5; 7 positions agree with TRBD2. Germline V gene data show CDR1 as SGHRS and CDR2 as YFSETQ. The CDR3 consists of 13 residues. The V segment lost 1 base and the J segment 5 bases; nucleotides outside the gene matches: 2. The CDR3 sequence: CASSLRGDETQYF. In nucleotides, the CDR3 is TGCGCCAGCAGCTTGCGGGGGGACGAGACCCAGTACTTC.

This clonotype was seen at least ten times. The chain is built from TRBV9 and TRBJ2-1; D is ambiguous. Trimming pared 2 bases from V and 6 bases from J, leaving 12 bases between. This CDR3 has 14 amino acids. Per germline, CDR1 SGDLS and CDR2 YYNGEE. CDR3 residues: CASSVSSAFNEQFF. CDR3 sequence (DNA): TGTGCCAGCAGCGTCTCTTCAGCTTTCAATGAGCAGTTCTTC.

The V call is TRBV29-1, the J call TRBJ2-7; TRBD2 aligns across 7 bases. Trimming at V came to 3 bases and at J to 6 bases, leaving 5 bases not matched to a gene. The germline CDR1 and CDR2 sequences are SQVTM and ANQGSEA. CDR3 length: 12 amino acids. Written as DNA, the CDR3 is TGCAGCGTTGAGGGCGGGGGTACCGAGCAGTACTTC. This sequence encodes CSVEGGGTEQYF.

In this sample, this clonotype turned up a few times. This chain links TRBV29-1 with TRBJ2-1; 8 nucleotides align to TRBD1. Per germline, CDR1 SQVTM and CDR2 ANQGSEA. Germline trimming cut 7 bases from V and 6 bases from J; bases unmatched to any gene: 11. This CDR3 spans 14 amino acids. CDR3: CSADRGGVANEQFF. CDR3 coding DNA: TGCAGCGCTGACAGGGGCGGGGTGGCCAATGAGCAGTTCTTC.

A few counts support this clonotype. The chain links TRBV20-1 to TRBJ1-5; D is uncertain. CDR1 DFQATT and CDR2 SNEGSKA come from the germline V gene (reference sequence). The CDR3 consists of 13 residues. Trimming pared 1 base from V and 2 bases from J, leaving 6 bases between. CDR3 protein: CSARVGGNQPQHF. CDR3 bases: TGCAGTGCTAGAGTTGGGGGCAATCAGCCCCAGCATTTT.

This rearrangement joins TRBV18 to TRBJ1-1; no reliable D call. V lost 1 base and J lost 3, with 12 bases in between. Per germline, CDR1 KGHSH and CDR2 LQKENI. The CDR3 extends over 15 amino acids. CDR3 in amino acids: CASSPQQAGDTEAFF. CDR3 nucleotides: TGTGCCAGCTCACCACAGCAGGCCGGAGACACTGAAGCTTTCTTT.

This clonotype was counted at least ten times. This chain uses TRBV4-1 with TRBJ2-1; 11 positions match TRBD2. Germline CDR1 reads MGHRA; CDR2 reads YSYEKL. This CDR3 comprises 15 residues. With V trimmed by 8 bases and J by 6 bases, 9 bases remained unmatched. The CDR3 DNA is TGCGCCAGCCGTCTAGCGGGAGGAGTTGGCAATGAGCAGTTCTTC. Protein product: CASRLAGGVGNEQFF.

This chain uses TRBV30 with TRBJ2-3; 7 positions agree with TRBD2. J was trimmed by 3 bases and V by 4 bases; bases with no gene match: 10. Germline V gene sequence: CDR1 GTSNPN, CDR2 SVGIG (reference sequence). CDR3 size: 15 residues. The CDR3 DNA is TGTGCCTGGATTGGGGGGGGTAGAGGTACAGATACGCAGTATTTT. Protein product: CAWIGGGRGTDTQYF.